The 14 T cell receptor beta chains below all came from one sample that was sequenced in a study of T cells after yellow fever vaccination. TCRdb used MiXCR to reprocess the 5' RACE reads, holding one entry per CDR3 protein. This table holds approximately 110,000 distinct CDR3 sequences, more than 6% found once. This specimen was CD4+ T cells sorted from PBMCs, taken less than 11 days after the first yellow fever vaccination. The receptors were gathered from a young man who received the YFV17D yellow fever vaccine.

This clonotype has a count of ten or more. This chain uses TRBV5-1 with TRBJ2-5; D not certain. Germline V gene sequence: CDR1 SGHRS, CDR2 YFSETQ. The CDR3 sequence is 13 residues long. Trimming stripped 2 bases from V and 2 bases from J, with 7 bases between. CDR3 in amino acids: CASSFVGQETQYF. The DNA for the CDR3 is TGCGCCAGCAGCTTCGTCGGACAAGAGACCCAGTACTTC.

CDR3 protein: CASSRPGGVEKLFF. The CDR3 nucleotides read TGTGCCAGTAGCCGCCCGGGGGGCGTTGAAAAACTGTTTTTT. This chain connects TRBV19 to TRBJ1-4, with D perhaps TRBD1 (6 bases). Trimming took off 6 bases at V and 7 bases at J, with 15 bases between the two ends. This CDR3 region has 14 residues. CDR1 is LNHDA, CDR2 SQIVND, per germline (reference sequence).

This clonotype was recorded many times. V gene TRBV5-1 combines with J gene TRBJ2-3, with a tentative D call TRBD2 (7 bases). The CDR3 is 14 amino acids. The germline V gene has CDR1 SGHRS and CDR2 YFSETQ. Trimming removed 10 bases from V and 6 bases from J, with 21 bases in between. The CDR3 spells CASAGQVGRDTQYF. Written as DNA, the CDR3 is TGCGCCTCAGCGGGACAAGTGGGTCGGGATACGCAGTATTTT.

This clonotype was recorded many times. The J gene is TRBJ2-4, the V gene TRBV4-3; D gene ambiguous. The CDR3 is made up of 15 amino acids. V lost 4 bases to trimming and J lost 0 bases, with 10 bases between them. The germline V gene encodes CDR1 LGHNA and CDR2 YSLEER. DNA for the CDR3: TGCGCCAGCAGCCGGCAGGTGTTAGCCAAAAACATTCAGTACTTC. Residues: CASSRQVLAKNIQYF.

The rearrangement joins TRBV6-5 to TRBJ2-7; D is perhaps TRBD1 (6 bases). The V gene's germline CDR1 is MNHEY and CDR2 SVGAGI. CDR3 size: 14 residues. CDR3 bases: TGTGCCAGCGGTTACTCGATGGGACACTACGAGCAGTACGTC. Its translation: CASGYSMGHYEQYV.

This clonotype was seen repeatedly, ten times or more. This chain uses TRBV4-3 with TRBJ2-4; D possibly corresponds to TRBD1 (6 bases). From germline, CDR1 is LGHNA and CDR2 YSLEER. Trimming cost V 4 bases and J 0 bases, with 19 bases left between them. This CDR3 spans 18 amino acids. CDR3 DNA sequence: TGCGCCAGCAGCCGATGGGGGCCCGGGCAAATAGCCAAAAACATTCAGTACTTC. Its protein product is CASSRWGPGQIAKNIQYF.

About this clonotype itself: This may be a read error, as it is one base from a much larger clone. The rearrangement joins TRBV7-2 to TRBJ2-5; 7 nucleotides align to TRBD2. V lost 6 bases and J lost 5; bases outside the gene matches: 9. Germline CDR1 SGHTA, CDR2 FQGNSA. The CDR3 runs to 14 residues. The CDR3 DNA follows: TGTGCCAGCAGACAAGGACACGGGAGGGAGACCCAGTACTTC. It specifies CASRQGHGRETQYF.

The chain has TRBV5-1 and TRBJ1-2, with TRBD1 matching over 8 bases. Unmatched junction bases numbered 9, after V lost 4 bases and J lost 4 bases. The CDR3 spans 15 residues. Germline V gives CDR1 SGHRS, CDR2 YFSETQ. The CDR3: CASSLTGGGTYGYTF. The CDR3 DNA sequence: TGCGCCAGCAGCCTCACAGGGGGAGGAACCTATGGCTACACCTTC. The whole variable domain, filled in from reference TRBV5-1 and TRBJ1-2, reads KAGVTQTPRYLIKTRGQQVTLSCSPISGHRSVSWYQQTPGQGLQFLFEYFSETQRNKGNFPGRFSGRQFSNSRSEMNVSTLELGDSALYLCASSLTGGGTYGYTFGSGTRLTVV.

This clonotype was counted ten times or more. The chain couples TRBV29-1 to TRBJ2-1, with TRBD2 identical over 9 bases. CDR1 SQVTM and CDR2 ANQGSEA come from the germline V gene. V shed 6 bases, J shed 0 bases, and the junction held 6 bases outside the gene matches. This CDR3 spans 15 amino acids. CDR3 bases: TGCAGCGTGGGGCGGGGGGGAAGCTCCTACAATGAGCAGTTCTTC. Its translation is CSVGRGGSSYNEQFF.

This clonotype was found many times. The CDR3, as DNA: TGTGCCATCAGTGAGGCTTGGCAGAACACCGGGGAGCTGTTTTTT. Its protein is CAISEAWQNTGELFF. The rearrangement links TRBV10-3 to TRBJ2-2, with D hard to call. The V gene lost 2 bases and the J gene lost 1 base, with 8 bases spanning the gap. Germline CDR1 and CDR2: ENHRY and SYGVKD. The CDR3 sequence is 15 residues long.

This clonotype was recorded many times. The chain links TRBV3-1 to TRBJ2-5; the D is unclear. The ends were cut back, 10 bases at V and 0 bases at J, with 24 bases in the middle. Germline values: CDR1 LGHDT, CDR2 YNNKEL (reference sequence). This CDR3 has 17 amino acids. DNA for the CDR3: TGTGCCACCCACTCTAGAAATCTGCGGCGAGACCAAGAGACCCAGTACTTC. It is translated as CATHSRNLRRDQETQYF.

This clonotype appeared many times. CDR3 loop: CAIRTGGRVNGELFF. In nucleotides, the CDR3 is TGTGCCATCAGGACGGGGGGCCGGGTCAACGGGGAGCTGTTTTTT. The chain couples TRBV10-3 to TRBJ2-2, with a weak D call TRBD2 (7 bases). This CDR3 is 15 amino acids long. Deletions cut 6 bases from V and 7 bases from J, with 18 bases between. The germline V gene has CDR1 ENHRY and CDR2 SYGVKD.

This clonotype was picked up many times. J is TRBJ1-2 and V is TRBV20-1, with TRBD1 matching 7 bases. J lost 8 bases, V lost 2 bases, and 11 bases had no gene match. CDR3 size: 14 residues. Germline V gives CDR1 DFQATT, CDR2 SNEGSKA (reference sequence). The CDR3 DNA follows: TGCAGTGCTAGACCTATCGACAGGGTTGAAGGCTACACCTTC. This gives the protein CSARPIDRVEGYTF.

This clonotype was recorded at least ten times. The rearrangement uses TRBV29-1 and TRBJ2-7; D is possibly TRBD1 (5 bases). This CDR3 is 12 amino acids long. Trimming cost V 4 bases and J 6 bases, with 13 bases left between them. Looked up from germline, CDR1 is SQVTM and CDR2 is ANQGSEA. CDR3 amino acids: CSVGQRIGEQYF. The CDR3 nucleotides read TGCAGCGTTGGACAGCGAATCGGCGAGCAGTACTTC.